Reported below is one T cell receptor beta chain. Its antigen is unknown. Each CDR3 protein is one row after TCRdb ran MiXCR on the reads. Here the sample spans about 400,000 distinct CDR3 sequences, about 34% being singletons. The data derive from a study of T cell repertoires in cytomegalovirus infection. Turning to the study itself: Well-studied HLA-B-restricted epitopes and recently identified HLA-C-restricted epitopes of CMV were both used in the study. It was the public TCR beta signatures that indicated both CMV infection and matching HLA type.

V shed 3 bases and J shed 0 bases, with 23 bases lying between them. The CDR3 is made up of 19 amino acids. Per germline, CDR1 KGHSH and CDR2 LQKENI. Whole-study findings and limits: Adding up the frequency of public TCR beta families identified people who carried CMV plus the relevant HLA. What dominated the ex vivo response were HLA-C-restricted CMV-specific TCR beta clonotypes.

The chain carries TRBV18 and TRBJ1-2; TRBD1 might be the D (5 bases). This specimen was cultured PBMCs, taken from culture after CMV antigen stimulation. The sequence was collected from a human donor in good health (CMV status not recorded). Some clones in this sample may be carry-over from other donors' samples. The CDR3 is CASSPSRDGAIRANYGYTF. In nucleotides, the CDR3 is TGTGCCAGCTCACCCAGCCGGGACGGAGCAATCCGAGCTAACTATGGCTACACCTTC.